These 29 T cell receptor beta chains were all obtained from the same sample, sequenced in a study of blood T cell repertoires in COVID-19. The assay was immunoSEQ multiplex PCR, and TCRdb's table has in-frame clones only and misses some. The sample records under 80,000 clones, about 80% being singletons. Sequenced sample: peripheral blood. These receptor sequences come from a human donor in a cohort sampled during active COVID-19.

This chain uses TRBV6-5 with TRBJ1-1, with 8 bases fitting TRBD1. The CDR3 is 15 residues long. The germline V gene has CDR1 MNHEY and CDR2 SVGAGI. The V gene end was trimmed by 7 bases and the J gene end by 1 base; junction bases not matched to a gene: 8. DNA for the CDR3: TGTGCCAGCACCTTTAAAGGACAGGGGAACACTGAAGCTTTCTTT. It specifies CASTFKGQGNTEAFF.

V gene TRBV25-1 combines with J gene TRBJ1-1; maybe TRBD1 (6 bases). Germline CDR1 reads MGHDK; CDR2 reads SYGVNS. Trimming took off 4 bases at V and 5 bases at J, with 23 bases between the two ends. The CDR3 has 17 amino acids. The CDR3, as DNA: TGTGCCAGCAGTGCCAGTAGTCCCGGGACATGGAGAACTGAAGCTTTCTTT. Translated: CASSASSPGTWRTEAFF.

The rearrangement joins TRBV28 to TRBJ1-5, with 9 bases identical to TRBD1. V trimming: 1 base; J trimming: 7 bases; junction bases outside the gene matches: 5. Germline V gene lookup returns CDR1 MDHEN and CDR2 SYDVKM. There are 15 residues in the CDR3. CDR3: CASSLLTGGRQPQHF. DNA for the CDR3: TGTGCCAGCAGTTTATTGACAGGGGGACGGCAGCCCCAGCATTTT.

This sequence joins TRBV3-1 (or the pseudogene TRBV3-2) and TRBJ2-2, with 11 nucleotides matching TRBD2. V dropped 4 bases and J dropped 6; count of bases not matched to a gene: 7. This CDR3 comprises 16 residues. From germline, CDR1 is LGHDT and CDR2 YNNKEL (reference sequence). The CDR3 sequence is CASSPTSGRPPGELFF. The CDR3 bases are TGTGCCAGCAGCCCAACTAGCGGGAGACCCCCCGGGGAGCTGTTTTTT.

This clone turned up a few times. This chain joins TRBV4-2 and TRBJ2-7; a weak D match, TRBD2 (6 bases). With 1 base removed from V and 2 bases from J, the gap between germline ends came to 6 bases. Germline assignment: CDR1 LGHNA and CDR2 YNFKEQ. The CDR3 consists of 13 residues. As DNA, the CDR3 is TGTGCCAGCAGCCAAGGACTAGCCTACGAGCAGTACTTC. It yields the protein CASSQGLAYEQYF.

The gene calls are TRBV9 and TRBJ2-1, with 12 nucleotides matching TRBD2. V lost 6 bases and J lost 6; bases outside the gene matches: 13. The CDR3 contains 17 residues. The germline V gene encodes CDR1 SGDLS and CDR2 YYNGEE. The CDR3 loop reads CASTGRGLAGGGNEQFF. The CDR3 DNA follows: TGTGCCAGCACCGGTAGGGGGCTAGCGGGAGGGGGCAATGAGCAGTTCTTC.

The chain recombines TRBV7-2 with TRBJ2-3, with D perhaps matching TRBD2 (5 bases). The CDR3 is made up of 13 amino acids. V was cut by 0 bases and J by 8 bases, with 9 bases left in between. The germline CDR1 and CDR2 sequences are SGHTA and FQGNSA. In DNA, the CDR3 is TGTGCCAGCAGCTTAGCGGGAGCCGGTACGCAGTATTTT. It encodes CASSLAGAGTQYF.

The chain employs TRBV2 and TRBJ2-2; D uncertain. The V and J ends lost 8 bases and 6 bases respectively, with 13 bases between them. CDR1 and CDR2 (germline): SNHLY, FYNNEI. The CDR3 runs 13 residues. CDR3 DNA: TGTGCCAGCCTACCCGTACGGGCCGGGGAGCTGTTTTTT. Translation gives CASLPVRAGELFF. Supplemented by reference TRBV2 and TRBJ2-2, the full variable domain reads EPEVTQTPSHQVTQMGQEVILRCVPISNHLYFYWYRQILGQKVEFLVSFYNNEISEKSEIFDDQFSVERPDGSNFTLKIRSTKLEDSAMYFCASLPVRAGELFFGEGSRLTVL.

Only a few counts were recorded for this clone. The chain links TRBV19 to TRBJ2-2; TRBD2 agrees at 8 bases. Germline CDR1 is LNHDA and CDR2 is SQIVND (reference sequence). The CDR3 is 15 residues long. V lost 3 bases, J lost 0 bases, and 0 bases stayed unmatched. This CDR3 reads CASSMGLANTGELFF. CDR3 DNA sequence: TGTGCCAGTAGTATGGGACTAGCGAACACCGGGGAGCTGTTTTTT.

This clone has only one observation. The chain combines TRBV14 with TRBJ2-1; 14 bases are shared with TRBD2. In germline, CDR1 is SGHDN, CDR2 FVKESK. Losses at the gene ends were 4 bases for V and 7 bases for J; bases not matched to a gene: 15. The CDR3 extends over 19 amino acids. CDR3: CASSPELGLAGGRRNEQFF. As DNA, the CDR3 is TGTGCCAGCAGCCCAGAATTAGGACTAGCGGGAGGAAGGAGGAATGAGCAGTTCTTC.

The J gene is TRBJ2-2, the V gene TRBV28; D gene uncertain. V dropped 6 bases and J dropped 2 bases, with 16 bases sitting between them. CDR1 is MDHEN, CDR2 SYDVKM, per germline. The CDR3 is 16 amino acids. CDR3 amino acids: CASRPLRVVNTGELFF. CDR3 DNA sequence: TGTGCCAGCAGACCCCTACGGGTTGTTAACACCGGGGAGCTGTTTTTT.

The chain links TRBV2 to TRBJ1-5, with 9 bases fitting TRBD1. After removal of 2 bases from V and 4 bases from J, the junction contained 3 bases not matched to a gene. CDR3 length: 15 residues. Germline lookup yields CDR1 SNHLY and CDR2 FYNNEI. The CDR3 reads CASSELTGGNQPQHF. The CDR3, as DNA: TGTGCCAGCAGTGAATTGACAGGGGGTAATCAGCCCCAGCATTTT. Full variable domain (rest looked up from reference TRBV2 and TRBJ1-5): EPEVTQTPSHQVTQMGQEVILRCVPISNHLYFYWYRQILGQKVEFLVSFYNNEISEKSEIFDDQFSVERPDGSNFTLKIRSTKLEDSAMYFCASSELTGGNQPQHFGDGTRLSIL.

The chain links TRBV19 to TRBJ2-7; D might be TRBD2 (5 bases). The CDR3 extends over 13 amino acids. Germline V CDR1 and CDR2: LNHDA, SQIVND (reference sequence). Trimming cost V 5 bases and J 6 bases, with 14 bases left between them. The CDR3 DNA follows: TGTGCCAGTAGTCCTGGAGCGGAAGGCGAGCAGTACTTC. This encodes CASSPGAEGEQYF.

The genes are TRBV7-6 and TRBJ2-2, with D maybe TRBD1 (5 bases). V dropped 1 base and J dropped 1 base, with 7 bases sitting between them. Germline values: CDR1 SGHVS, CDR2 FNYEAQ. This CDR3 has 15 amino acids. The CDR3 bases are TGTGCCAGCAGCTTAGGGGGCCGGAACACCGGGGAGCTGTTTTTT. Translating gives CASSLGGRNTGELFF.

The chain carries TRBV11-2 and TRBJ2-7; D unresolved. Trimming left V 8 bases short and J 1 base short, with 15 bases between. The CDR3 extends over 14 amino acids. Germline-derived CDR1 and CDR2 are SGHAT and FQNNGV. The DNA for the CDR3 is TGTGCCAGCTCCCCCCCCGCGCGGTCCTACGAGCAGTACTTC. Translation: CASSPPARSYEQYF.

This clone was counted a few times. The chain joins TRBV28 to TRBJ2-7, with a tentative D call TRBD2 (5 bases). The length of the CDR3 is 11 residues. The V gene's germline CDR1 is MDHEN and CDR2 SYDVKM. The CDR3 region is CATGSSLEQYF. The CDR3 DNA follows: TGTGCTACCGGTTCTAGCTTGGAGCAGTACTTC.

The V and J genes are TRBV7-9 and TRBJ2-7, with a tentative D call TRBD2 (5 bases). The germline gives CDR1 SEHNR, CDR2 FQNEAQ (reference sequence). This CDR3 region has 13 residues. The V and J ends lost 2 bases and 2 bases respectively, with 7 bases between them. This CDR3 reads CASSLSGPYEQYF. The CDR3 coding sequence is TGTGCCAGCAGCTTAAGCGGTCCCTACGAGCAGTACTTC.

V and J are TRBV3-1 (or the pseudogene TRBV3-2) and TRBJ1-3; D is undetermined. Germline V lookup: CDR1 LGHDT, CDR2 YNNKEL (reference sequence). The CDR3 covers 13 residues. Deletions cut 2 bases from V and 1 base from J, with 3 bases between. The CDR3 bases are TGTGCCAGCAGCCAACGGTCTGGAAACACCATATATTTT. Its protein product is CASSQRSGNTIYF.

Turning to this clone: An end of the junction differs from the germline gene, which may be a read error. Additional DNA sequences in this sample encode the identical CDR3. The chain is built from TRBV3-1 (or the pseudogene TRBV3-2) and TRBJ2-2; D is unresolved. CDR3 length: 17 residues. Per the germline V gene, CDR1 is LGHDT and CDR2 is YNNKEL (reference sequence). CDR3 DNA sequence: TGTGCCAGCAGTCAAGATAATAATGCAGGCGACACCGGGGAGCTGTTTTTT. Translated, it gives CASSQDNNAGDTGELFF.

V gene TRBV5-1 combines with J gene TRBJ1-6; the D is unclear. The CDR3 has 18 amino acids. Germline-derived CDR1 and CDR2 are SGHRS and YFSETQ. V was shortened by 8 bases and J by 0 bases, with 21 bases between the two germline ends. The DNA of the CDR3 is TGCGCCAGTCATGCTCAGGCAAGAGACCTCTCCTATAATTCACCCCTCCACTTT. It translates to CASHAQARDLSYNSPLHF.

This clone turned up a few times. V is TRBV29-1 and J is TRBJ1-3; D is ambiguous. Germline values: CDR1 SQVTM, CDR2 ANQGSEA. The CDR3 totals 12 residues. Trimming took off 4 bases at V and 0 bases at J, with 4 bases between the two ends. The CDR3 DNA is TGCAGCGTTGTCGGCTCTGGAAACACCATATATTTT. Protein sequence: CSVVGSGNTIYF.

This rearrangement joins TRBV6-1 to TRBJ2-4; weak D call: TRBD2 (6 bases). Per the germline V gene, CDR1 is MNHNS and CDR2 is SASEGT. CDR3 length equals 16 residues. Trimming shortened V by 0 bases and J by 0 bases, and 9 bases separated the two germline ends. DNA for the CDR3: TGTGCCAGCAGTGAAGCGGGGACTGGAGCCAAAAACATTCAGTACTTC. Protein: CASSEAGTGAKNIQYF.

This chain joins TRBV15 and TRBJ1-2; D is unresolved. V lost 0 bases and J 4 bases, leaving 12 bases between the germline ends. Per the germline V gene, CDR1 is LNHNV and CDR2 is YYDKDF (reference sequence). This CDR3 is built from 15 residues. CDR3 coding DNA: TGTGCCACCAGCAGAGATTCGGAGGTTCTCTATGGCTACACCTTC. Protein sequence: CATSRDSEVLYGYTF. The full variable domain, completed using reference TRBV15 and TRBJ1-2, is DAMVIQNPRYQVTQFGKPVTLSCSQTLNHNVMYWYQQKSSQAPKLLFHYYDKDFNNEADTPDNFQSRRPNTSFCFLDIRSPGLGDTAMYLCATSRDSEVLYGYTFGSGTRLTVV.

This rearrangement joins TRBV12-3 or TRBV12-4 to TRBJ2-7; D remains ambiguous. The CDR3 runs 11 residues. Trimming shortened V by 8 bases and J by 2 bases, and 7 bases separated the two germline ends. As DNA, the CDR3 is TGTGCCAGCGCCTTAGCCTACGAGCAGTACTTC. It codes for CASALAYEQYF.

The rearrangement links TRBV4-3 to TRBJ2-2; D is perhaps TRBD1 (6 bases). Germline CDR1 reads LGHNA; CDR2 reads YSLEER. The CDR3 has 13 amino acids. The V end lost 0 bases, the J end lost 7 bases, and 6 bases lay between the germline ends. Here the CDR3 DNA reads TGCGCCAGCAGCCAAGAAGGGGGCGGGGAGCTGTTTTTT. Amino acid sequence: CASSQEGGGELFF.

This clone was recorded a few times. The V call is TRBV6-5, the J call TRBJ1-6; TRBD1 might be the D (6 bases). Germline CDR1 and CDR2: MNHEY and SVGAGI. The CDR3 has 13 residues. V was clipped by 7 bases and J by 7 bases, with 11 bases between them. The DNA of the CDR3 is TGTGCCAGCATCCGGGACAAAAATTCACCCCTCCACTTT. This gives the protein CASIRDKNSPLHF.

The chain recombines TRBV18 with TRBJ2-3, with D perhaps TRBD1 (5 bases). V was clipped by 6 bases and J by 4 bases, with 11 bases between them. Germline V gives CDR1 KGHSH, CDR2 LQKENI. The length of the CDR3 is 13 residues. The CDR3 reads CASSVGQADTQYF. CDR3 bases: TGTGCCAGCTCTGTGGGGCAGGCAGATACGCAGTATTTT. Together with reference TRBV18 and TRBJ2-3, the CDR3 gives the full variable domain: NAGVMQNPRHLVRRRGQEARLRCSPMKGHSHVYWYRQLPEEGLKFMVYLQKENIIDESGMPKERFSAEFPKEGPSILRIQQVVRGDSAAYFCASSVGQADTQYFGPGTRLTVL.

The chain has TRBV5-1 and TRBJ1-4; D is perhaps TRBD1 (6 bases). This CDR3 region has 15 residues. CDR1 is SGHRS and CDR2 is YFSETQ in the germline V gene. Trimming took off 0 bases at V and 8 bases at J, with 14 bases between the two ends. Written as DNA, the CDR3 is TGCGCCAGCAGCTTGGACTGGGGGCGCCGGGAAAAACTGTTTTTT. Its translation: CASSLDWGRREKLFF.

The gene calls are TRBV27 and TRBJ2-1, with TRBD2 matching over 7 bases. V lost 7 bases to trimming and J lost 5 bases; unmatched junction nucleotides: 8. CDR3 length: 14 amino acids. Germline values: CDR1 MNHEY, CDR2 SMNVEV (reference sequence). Here the CDR3 reads CASTPGTTNNEQFF. CDR3 DNA sequence: TGTGCCAGCACCCCCGGGACTACCAACAATGAGCAGTTCTTC.